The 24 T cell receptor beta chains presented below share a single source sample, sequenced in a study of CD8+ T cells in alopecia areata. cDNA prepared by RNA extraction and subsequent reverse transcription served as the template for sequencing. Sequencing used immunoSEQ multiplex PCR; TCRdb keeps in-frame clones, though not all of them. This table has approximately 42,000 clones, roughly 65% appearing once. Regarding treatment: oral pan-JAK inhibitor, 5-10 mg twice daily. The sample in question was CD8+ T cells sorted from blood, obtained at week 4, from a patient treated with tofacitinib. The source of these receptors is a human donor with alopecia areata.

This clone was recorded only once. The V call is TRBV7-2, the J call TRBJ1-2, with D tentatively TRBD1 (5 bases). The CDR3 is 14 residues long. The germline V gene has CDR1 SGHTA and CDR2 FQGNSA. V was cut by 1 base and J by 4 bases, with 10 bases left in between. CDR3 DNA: TGTGCCAGCAGCTTAGTTGGGGACCCCTATGGCTACACCTTC. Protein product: CASSLVGDPYGYTF.

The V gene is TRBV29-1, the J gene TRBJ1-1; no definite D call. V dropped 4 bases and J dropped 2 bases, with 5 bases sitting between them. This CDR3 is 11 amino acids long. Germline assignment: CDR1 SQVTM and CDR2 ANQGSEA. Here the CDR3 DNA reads TGCAGCGTTGGAAGTAACACTGAAGCTTTCTTT. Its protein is CSVGSNTEAFF.

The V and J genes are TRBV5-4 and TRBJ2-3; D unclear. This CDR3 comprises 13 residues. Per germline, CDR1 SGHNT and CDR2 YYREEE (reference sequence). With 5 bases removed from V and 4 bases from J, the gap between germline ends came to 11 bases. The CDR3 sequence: CASSPTVSDTQYF. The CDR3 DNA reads TGTGCCAGCAGTCCAACCGTCTCAGATACGCAGTATTTT.

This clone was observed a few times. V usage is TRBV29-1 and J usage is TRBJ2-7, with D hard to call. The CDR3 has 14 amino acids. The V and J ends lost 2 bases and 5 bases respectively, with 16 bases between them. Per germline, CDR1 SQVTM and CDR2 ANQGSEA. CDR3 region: CSVEWAGWSDEQYF. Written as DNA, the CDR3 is TGCAGCGTTGAATGGGCAGGTTGGTCGGACGAGCAGTACTTC.

The CDR3 loop reads CASSMRTEAFF. The CDR3 nucleotides read TGTGCCAGTAGTATGAGGACTGAAGCTTTCTTT. The J gene is TRBJ1-1, the V gene TRBV19; D is unresolved. The CDR3 spans 11 residues. V lost 3 bases to trimming and J lost 5 bases, with 4 bases between them. Germline V gives CDR1 LNHDA, CDR2 SQIVND (reference sequence).

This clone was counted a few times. This CDR3 is CSVEGTSGGDLYEQYF. CDR3 DNA: TGCAGCGTTGAAGGGACTAGCGGGGGGGACCTATACGAGCAGTACTTC. The chain combines TRBV29-1 with TRBJ2-7; TRBD2 aligns across 15 bases. V was pared by 1 base and J by 4 bases, with 5 bases of the junction left unmatched. This CDR3 has 16 amino acids. CDR1 is SQVTM, CDR2 ANQGSEA, per germline.

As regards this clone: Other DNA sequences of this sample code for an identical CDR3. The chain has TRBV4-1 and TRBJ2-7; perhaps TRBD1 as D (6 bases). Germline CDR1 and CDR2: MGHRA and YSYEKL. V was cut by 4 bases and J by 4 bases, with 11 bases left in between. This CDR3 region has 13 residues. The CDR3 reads CASSPPGAYEQYF. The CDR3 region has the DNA TGCGCCAGCAGCCCCCCAGGGGCATACGAGCAGTACTTC.

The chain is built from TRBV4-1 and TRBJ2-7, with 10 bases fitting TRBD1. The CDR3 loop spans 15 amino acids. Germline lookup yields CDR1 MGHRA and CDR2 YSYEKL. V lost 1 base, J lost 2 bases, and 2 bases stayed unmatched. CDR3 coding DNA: TGCGCCAGCAGCCAAGCCGGGACAGGGGCCTACGAGCAGTACTTC. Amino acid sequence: CASSQAGTGAYEQYF.

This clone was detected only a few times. The CDR3 region has the DNA TGTGCCACCGCCGAGCAGGGCTCGGATACGCAGTATTTT. This codes for CATAEQGSDTQYF. V and J are TRBV15 and TRBJ2-3; TRBD1 is a possible D gene (5 bases). Germline V gene data show CDR1 as LNHNV and CDR2 as YYDKDF (reference sequence). This CDR3 has 13 residues. Trimming shortened V by 8 bases and J by 6 bases, and 15 bases separated the two germline ends.

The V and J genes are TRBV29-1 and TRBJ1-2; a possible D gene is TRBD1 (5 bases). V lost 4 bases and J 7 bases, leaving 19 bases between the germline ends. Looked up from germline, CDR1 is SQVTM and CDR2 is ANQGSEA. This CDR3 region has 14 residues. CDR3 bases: TGCAGCGTTGTAAACTCCGGGACTGCTTTTGGCTACACCTTC. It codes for CSVVNSGTAFGYTF.

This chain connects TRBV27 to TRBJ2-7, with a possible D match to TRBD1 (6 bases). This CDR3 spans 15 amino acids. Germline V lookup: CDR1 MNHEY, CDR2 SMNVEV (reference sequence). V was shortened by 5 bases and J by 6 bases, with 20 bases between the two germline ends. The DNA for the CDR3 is TGTGCCAGCAGTCCAAGACAGGTCCACCTGGCCGAGCAGTACTTC. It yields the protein CASSPRQVHLAEQYF.

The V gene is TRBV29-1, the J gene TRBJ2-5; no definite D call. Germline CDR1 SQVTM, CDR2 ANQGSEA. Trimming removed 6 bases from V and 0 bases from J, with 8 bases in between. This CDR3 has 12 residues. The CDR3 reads CSVTSDQETQYF. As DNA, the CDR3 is TGCAGCGTGACAAGTGACCAAGAGACCCAGTACTTC. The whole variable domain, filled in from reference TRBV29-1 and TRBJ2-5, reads SAVISQKPSRDICQRGTSLTIQCQVDSQVTMMFWYRQQPGQSLTLIATANQGSEATYESGFVIDKFPISRPNLTFSTLTVSNMSPEDSSIYLCSVTSDQETQYFGPGTRLLVL.

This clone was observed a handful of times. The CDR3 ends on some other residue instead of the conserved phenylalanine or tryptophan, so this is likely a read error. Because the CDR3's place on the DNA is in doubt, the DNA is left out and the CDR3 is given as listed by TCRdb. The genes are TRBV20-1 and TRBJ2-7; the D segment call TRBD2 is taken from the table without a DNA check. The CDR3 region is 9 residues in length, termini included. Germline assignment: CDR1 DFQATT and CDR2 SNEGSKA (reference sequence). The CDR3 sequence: CSARDLRGI.

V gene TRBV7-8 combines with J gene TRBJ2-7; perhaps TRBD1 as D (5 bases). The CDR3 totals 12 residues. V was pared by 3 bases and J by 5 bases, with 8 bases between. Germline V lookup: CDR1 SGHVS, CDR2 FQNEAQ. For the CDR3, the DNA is TGTGCCAGCAGCTTTGACAGAGACGAGCAGTACTTC. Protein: CASSFDRDEQYF.

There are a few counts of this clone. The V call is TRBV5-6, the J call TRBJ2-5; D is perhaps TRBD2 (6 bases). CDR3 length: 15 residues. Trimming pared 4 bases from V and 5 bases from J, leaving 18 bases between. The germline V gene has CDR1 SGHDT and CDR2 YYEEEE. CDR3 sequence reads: CASSTTGTASETQYF. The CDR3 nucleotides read TGTGCCAGCAGCACAACCGGGACTGCCTCGGAGACCCAGTACTTC. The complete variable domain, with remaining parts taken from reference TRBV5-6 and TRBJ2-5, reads DAGVTQSPTHLIKTRGQQVTLRCSPKSGHDTVSWYQQALGQGPQFIFQYYEEEERQRGNFPDRFSGHQFPNYSSELNVNALLLGDSALYLCASSTTGTASETQYFGPGTRLLVL.

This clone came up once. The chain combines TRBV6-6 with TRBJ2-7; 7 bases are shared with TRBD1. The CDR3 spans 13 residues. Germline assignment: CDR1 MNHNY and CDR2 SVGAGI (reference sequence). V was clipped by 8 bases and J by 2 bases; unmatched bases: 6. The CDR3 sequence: CASSPGTAYEQYF. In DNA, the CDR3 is TGTGCCAGCTCTCCCGGGACAGCCTACGAGCAGTACTTC.

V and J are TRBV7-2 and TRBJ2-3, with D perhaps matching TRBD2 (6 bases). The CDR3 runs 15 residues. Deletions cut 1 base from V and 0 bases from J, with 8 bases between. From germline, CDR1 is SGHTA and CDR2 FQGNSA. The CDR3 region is CASSLGEVSTDTQYF. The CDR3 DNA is TGTGCCAGCAGCTTAGGGGAGGTTAGCACAGATACGCAGTATTTT.

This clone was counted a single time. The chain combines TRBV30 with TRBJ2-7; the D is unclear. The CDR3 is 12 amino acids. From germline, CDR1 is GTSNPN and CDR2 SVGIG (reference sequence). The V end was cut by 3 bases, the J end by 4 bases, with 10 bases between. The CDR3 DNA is TGTGCCTGGAGGGCTGGGCCTTACGAGCAGTACTTC. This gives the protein CAWRAGPYEQYF.

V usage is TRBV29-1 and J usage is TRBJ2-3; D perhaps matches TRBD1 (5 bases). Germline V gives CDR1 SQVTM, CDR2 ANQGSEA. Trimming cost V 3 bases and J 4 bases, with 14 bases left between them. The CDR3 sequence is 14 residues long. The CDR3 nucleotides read TGCAGCGTTGATGTCGGCAGGGCAGCAGATACGCAGTATTTT. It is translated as CSVDVGRAADTQYF.

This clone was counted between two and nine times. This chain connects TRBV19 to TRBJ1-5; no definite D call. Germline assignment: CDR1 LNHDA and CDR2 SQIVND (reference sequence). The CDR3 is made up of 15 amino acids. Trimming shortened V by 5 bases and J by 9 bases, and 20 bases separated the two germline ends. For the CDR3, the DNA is TGTGCCAGTAGTGAGGGCCCAGGCCCGGCCGGGCCCCAGCATTTT. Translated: CASSEGPGPAGPQHF. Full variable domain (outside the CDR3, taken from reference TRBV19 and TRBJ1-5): DGGITQSPKYLFRKEGQNVTLSCEQNLNHDAMYWYRQDPGQGLRLIYYSQIVNDFQKGDIAEGYSVSREKKESFPLTVTSAQKNPTAFYLCASSEGPGPAGPQHFGDGTRLSIL.

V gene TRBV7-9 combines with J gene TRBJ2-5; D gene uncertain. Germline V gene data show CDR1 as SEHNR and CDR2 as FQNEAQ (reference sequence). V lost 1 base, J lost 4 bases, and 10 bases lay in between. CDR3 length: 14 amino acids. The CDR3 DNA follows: TGTGCCAGCAGCTTAGGATATGAAGGAGAGACCCAGTACTTC. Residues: CASSLGYEGETQYF.

CDR3 in amino acids: CASSEHPYGYTF. Here the CDR3 DNA reads TGTGCCAGCAGTGAACATCCGTATGGCTACACCTTC. This rearrangement joins TRBV25-1 to TRBJ1-2; D unclear. Trimming took 2 bases from V and 5 from J, leaving 6 bases between them. Germline V CDR1 and CDR2: MGHDK, SYGVNS. This CDR3 region has 12 residues.

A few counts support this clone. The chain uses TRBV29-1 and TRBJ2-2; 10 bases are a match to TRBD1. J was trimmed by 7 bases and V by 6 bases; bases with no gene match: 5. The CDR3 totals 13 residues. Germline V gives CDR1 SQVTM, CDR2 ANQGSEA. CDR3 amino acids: CSVRTGGLGELFF. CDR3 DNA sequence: TGCAGCGTCCGGACAGGGGGACTCGGGGAGCTGTTTTTT.

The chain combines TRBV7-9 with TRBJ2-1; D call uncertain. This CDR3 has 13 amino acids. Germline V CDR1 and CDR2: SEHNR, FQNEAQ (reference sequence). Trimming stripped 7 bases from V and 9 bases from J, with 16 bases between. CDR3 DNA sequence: TGTGCCAGCACCGAGTCGGAGTACGTTGAGCAGTTCTTC. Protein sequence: CASTESEYVEQFF. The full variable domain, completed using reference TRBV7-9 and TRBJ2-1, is DTGVSQNPRHKITKRGQNVTFRCDPISEHNRLYWYRQTLGQGPEFLTYFQNEAQLEKSRLLSDRFSAERPKGSFSTLEIQRTEQGDSAMYLCASTESEYVEQFFGPGTRLTVL.